The 31 T cell receptor beta chains below come from one sample, sequenced in a study of CD8+CD57+ T cells in acquired aplastic anemia. TCR beta VDJ combinations and CDR3 sequences were profiled from genomic DNA. TCRdb itself ran the reads through MiXCR, one entry per CDR3 protein. Found here are over 40,000 distinct CDR3 sequences, around 72% of them singletons; the top ten hold around 36%. Input material: sorted CD4+, CD8+, or CD8+CD57+ T cells (not recorded which) from PBMCs. The receptors come from a human donor in good health, serving as a control.

CDR3 residues: CASSPPGTALSYEQYF. The CDR3 region has the DNA TGTGCCAGCTCACCTCCCGGGACTGCCCTCTCCTACGAGCAGTACTTC. V usage is TRBV11-1 and J usage is TRBJ2-7, with D possibly TRBD2 on 6 matching bases. The CDR3 covers 16 residues. The germline gives CDR1 SGHAT, CDR2 FQDESV (reference sequence). The V gene lost 8 bases and the J gene lost 0 bases, with 20 bases spanning the gap. The full variable domain, its missing parts supplied by reference TRBV11-1 and TRBJ2-7, is EAEVAQSPRYKITEKSQAVAFWCDPISGHATLYWYRQILGQGPELLVQFQDESVVDDSQLPKDRFSAERLKGVDSTLKIQPAELGDSAMYLCASSPPGTALSYEQYFGPGTRLTVT.

The V gene is TRBV24-1, the J gene TRBJ2-1; D perhaps matches TRBD2 (6 bases). The CDR3 totals 13 residues. Per germline, CDR1 KGHDR and CDR2 SFDVKD. V lost 5 bases, J lost 8 bases, and 12 bases lay in between. The CDR3 loop is CATSAPPGDEQFF. In nucleotides, the CDR3 is TGTGCCACCAGTGCCCCGCCGGGGGATGAGCAGTTCTTC.

A single count supports this clonotype. This chain uses TRBV2 with TRBJ2-2, with D perhaps given as TRBD1 or TRBD2 (5 bases each). V shed 3 bases and J shed 6 bases, with 14 bases lying between them. The CDR3 runs to 15 residues. Germline V CDR1 and CDR2: SNHLY, FYNNEI. The CDR3 DNA reads TGTGCCAGCAGTGACGAGAGGGGAAGCCCCGGGGAGCTGTTTTTT. Protein product: CASSDERGSPGELFF.

The chain is built from TRBV29-1 and TRBJ2-2; D is undetermined. Germline V CDR1 and CDR2: SQVTM, ANQGSEA. Trimming pared 6 bases from V and 3 bases from J, leaving 17 bases between. CDR3 length equals 15 residues. CDR3 in DNA: TGCAGCGTCCGCGTAGGCGTTGGTGACACCGGGGAGCTGTTTTTT. Translation gives CSVRVGVGDTGELFF.

Turning to this clonotype: Compared with germline, one end of the junction differs, possibly owing to a read error. The J gene is TRBJ2-7, the V gene TRBV7-6; D may be TRBD2 (5 bases). Looked up from germline, CDR1 is SGHVS and CDR2 is FNYEAQ. The CDR3 length is 14 residues. DNA of the CDR3: TGTGCCAGCAGCTTAGGTGCTAGCTCCTACGAGCAGTATTTC. Its protein is CASSLGASSYEQYF. Complete variable domain (other parts from reference TRBV7-6 and TRBJ2-7): GAGVSQSPRYKVTKRGQDVALRCDPISGHVSLYWYRQALGQGPEFLTYFNYEAQQDKSGLPNDRFSAERPEGSISTLTIQRTEQRDSAMYRCASSLGASSYEQYFGPGTRLTVT.

This clonotype was counted ten times or more. This chain links TRBV11-2 with TRBJ1-2; D gene uncertain. V dropped 4 bases and J dropped 3 bases, with 15 bases sitting between them. Germline V gene lookup returns CDR1 SGHAT and CDR2 FQNNGV. The CDR3 runs to 15 residues. The CDR3 bases are TGTGCCAGCAGCTCTCCATTGACGCAGCACTATGGCTACACCTTC. Its translation: CASSSPLTQHYGYTF.

The chain recombines TRBV7-8 with TRBJ1-6, with D hard to call. Germline CDR1 reads SGHVS; CDR2 reads FQNEAQ. The CDR3 loop spans 16 amino acids. V gave up 5 bases and J gave up 0 bases, with 11 bases separating them. CDR3 loop: CASSHFTDSYNSPLHF. CDR3 bases: TGTGCCAGCAGCCACTTCACAGACTCCTATAATTCACCCCTCCACTTT.

This clonotype was observed a handful of times. A read error may produce the germline difference seen at one junction end. The chain is built from TRBV7-9 and TRBJ1-2; 7 positions agree with TRBD1. From germline, CDR1 is SEHNR and CDR2 FQNEAQ (reference sequence). The CDR3 has 12 amino acids. The CDR3, as DNA: TGCGCCAGCAGCTCGACAGGGAACGGCTACACCTTC. Its protein product is CASSSTGNGYTF.

This clonotype was observed a few times. This sequence joins TRBV2 and TRBJ2-7; 8 bases match TRBD1. V lost 8 bases, J lost 6 bases, and 12 bases stayed unmatched. CDR3 length: 14 residues. CDR1 is SNHLY and CDR2 is FYNNEI in the germline V gene. The CDR3 coding sequence is TGTGCCAGCGAGACCGGGACAGGAGAGTCCGAGCAGTACTTC. This translates into CASETGTGESEQYF.

The genes are TRBV19 and TRBJ1-1, with unresolved D. Trimming removed 3 bases at V and 0 bases at J, with 5 bases between. The CDR3 consists of 13 residues. Germline V gene sequence: CDR1 LNHDA, CDR2 SQIVND (reference sequence). DNA of the CDR3: TGTGCCAGTAGTATTTCCGTGAACACTGAAGCTTTCTTT. Protein product: CASSISVNTEAFF.

This chain connects TRBV7-3 to TRBJ1-6, with D uncertain. The CDR3 has 16 residues. Germline V lookup: CDR1 SGHTA, CDR2 FQGTGA. Trimming removed 6 bases from V and 10 bases from J, with 22 bases in between. The CDR3 nucleotides are TGTGCCAGCAGGTATACCGGGCCACCGGGTGGATCACCCCTCCACTTT. Encoded protein: CASRYTGPPGGSPLHF.

The V gene is TRBV2, the J gene TRBJ2-3, with unresolved D. V lost 4 bases, J lost 0 bases, and 8 bases lay in between. The CDR3 is made up of 14 amino acids. CDR1 SNHLY and CDR2 FYNNEI come from the germline V gene. DNA for the CDR3: TGTGCCAGCAGTGGACGCGTTAGCACAGATACGCAGTATTTT. Translated, it gives CASSGRVSTDTQYF.

The V call is TRBV10-3, the J call TRBJ2-2, with D tentatively TRBD1 (6 bases). Germline CDR1 and CDR2: ENHRY and SYGVKD. There are 11 residues in the CDR3. The V end was cut by 11 bases, the J end by 7 bases, with 11 bases between. The CDR3 bases are TGTGCCTCACAGGGTAACGGGGAGCTGTTTTTT. It codes for CASQGNGELFF.

This rearrangement joins TRBV5-5 to TRBJ2-7; possibly TRBD2 for D (6 bases). The CDR3 length is 14 residues. Looked up from germline, CDR1 is SGHKS and CDR2 is YYEKEE (reference sequence). Trimming left V 5 bases short and J 5 bases short, with 17 bases between. The CDR3 loop is CASSDGEAGNEQYF. The CDR3 bases are TGTGCCAGCAGTGACGGGGAGGCAGGGAACGAGCAGTACTTC.

In this sample, this clonotype turned up a few times. The chain employs TRBV10-3 and TRBJ1-5; the D gene is possibly TRBD1 (5 bases). V dropped 6 bases and J dropped 5 bases, with 11 bases sitting between them. Germline loops: CDR1 ENHRY, CDR2 SYGVKD. There are 13 residues in the CDR3. The CDR3 sequence is CAIRGEGDQPQHF. DNA of the CDR3: TGTGCCATCAGGGGGGAGGGAGATCAGCCCCAGCATTTT.

The gene calls are TRBV19 and TRBJ2-7, with TRBD1 identical over 9 bases. Germline V gene sequence: CDR1 LNHDA, CDR2 SQIVND (reference sequence). CDR3 size: 14 residues. J lost 5 bases, V lost 3 bases, and 5 bases had no gene match. CDR3: CASSISGQGHEQYF. The CDR3 coding sequence is TGTGCCAGTAGTATCTCGGGACAGGGCCACGAGCAGTACTTC.

This CDR3 reads CASSDRAAVENEQFF. The CDR3 DNA reads TGTGCCAGCAGTGACAGGGCTGCTGTTGAAAATGAGCAGTTCTTC. The chain employs TRBV25-1 and TRBJ2-1, with D possibly TRBD1 on 5 matching bases. V was clipped by 3 bases and J by 7 bases, with 16 bases between them. Germline V gene sequence: CDR1 MGHDK, CDR2 SYGVNS. This CDR3 spans 15 amino acids. Together with reference TRBV25-1 and TRBJ2-1, the CDR3 gives the full variable domain: EADIYQTPRYLVIGTGKKITLECSQTMGHDKMYWYQQDPGMELHLIHYSYGVNSTEKGDLSSESTVSRIRTEHFPLTLESARPSHTSQYLCASSDRAAVENEQFFGPGTRLTVL.

The chain combines TRBV7-9 with TRBJ1-1, with unresolved D. The CDR3 spans 15 residues. Per the germline V gene, CDR1 is SEHNR and CDR2 is FQNEAQ (reference sequence). Deletions cut 1 base from V and 0 bases from J, with 9 bases between. Here the CDR3 reads CASSLGPGLNTEAFF. The CDR3 nucleotides are TGTGCCAGCAGCTTAGGTCCAGGATTGAACACTGAAGCTTTCTTT. Drawing the rest from reference TRBV7-9 and TRBJ1-1, the complete variable domain is DTGVSQNPRHKITKRGQNVTFRCDPISEHNRLYWYRQTLGQGPEFLTYFQNEAQLEKSRLLSDRFSAERPKGSFSTLEIQRTEQGDSAMYLCASSLGPGLNTEAFFGQGTRLTVV.

The chain uses TRBV15 and TRBJ2-7; possibly TRBD1 for D (5 bases). V dropped 0 bases and J dropped 2 bases, with 17 bases sitting between them. Germline CDR1 LNHNV, CDR2 YYDKDF (reference sequence). This CDR3 comprises 17 residues. The CDR3 DNA sequence: TGTGCCACCAGCAGAGAGGGGCGGCGGTCTGCCACCTACGAGCAGTACTTC. It encodes CATSREGRRSATYEQYF.

V is TRBV25-1 and J is TRBJ1-5; no reliable D call. Germline CDR1 reads MGHDK; CDR2 reads SYGVNS. V was clipped by 5 bases and J by 5 bases, with 10 bases between them. CDR3 length: 13 amino acids. The CDR3 DNA is TGTGCCAGCAGTCCTGCGTATGATCAGCCCCAGCATTTT. It encodes CASSPAYDQPQHF.

The rearrangement links TRBV15 to TRBJ2-5; 8 bases match TRBD2. The germline gives CDR1 LNHNV, CDR2 YYDKDF (reference sequence). J was trimmed by 2 bases and V by 5 bases; bases with no gene match: 10. CDR3 length equals 16 residues. The CDR3 protein is CATSFQPLAEQETQYF. The CDR3 DNA is TGTGCCACCAGCTTTCAACCACTAGCGGAGCAAGAGACCCAGTACTTC.

The chain has TRBV29-1 and TRBJ1-4; TRBD1 is a possible D gene (6 bases). The germline V and J ends were trimmed by 4 bases and 8 bases, with 17 bases remaining between them. The CDR3 spans 14 residues. The germline gives CDR1 SQVTM, CDR2 ANQGSEA. Here the CDR3 DNA reads TGCAGCGTTGCGATCGGGGGGCGAGGGGAAAAACTGTTTTTT. It codes for CSVAIGGRGEKLFF.

This chain links TRBV9 with TRBJ2-7; tentative D call: TRBD2 (5 bases). The V and J ends lost 2 bases and 6 bases respectively, with 12 bases between them. The CDR3 sequence is 13 residues long. Germline CDR1 and CDR2: SGDLS and YYNGEE. The CDR3 nucleotides are TGTGCCAGCAGCGTCACGAGGGAAAGCGAGCAGTACTTC. Protein sequence: CASSVTRESEQYF.

The chain combines TRBV7-9 with TRBJ2-2; D call uncertain. The CDR3 runs 14 residues. Germline V gene sequence: CDR1 SEHNR, CDR2 FQNEAQ (reference sequence). Trimming removed 1 base at V and 6 bases at J, with 9 bases between. The CDR3 here is CASSLGVWSGELFF. In DNA form, the CDR3 reads TGTGCCAGCAGCTTAGGAGTGTGGTCCGGGGAGCTGTTTTTT.

This sequence joins TRBV20-1 and TRBJ2-2, with TRBD1 matching 7 bases. Losses at the gene ends were 0 bases for V and 4 bases for J; bases not matched to a gene: 5. Germline-derived CDR1 and CDR2 are DFQATT and SNEGSKA (reference sequence). The CDR3 length is 15 residues. CDR3 region: CSARDLQGPTGELFF. The CDR3 region has the DNA TGCAGTGCTAGAGATCTACAGGGGCCCACCGGGGAGCTGTTTTTT.

J is TRBJ2-7 and V is TRBV7-6; no clear D. Trimming cost V 5 bases and J 3 bases, with 5 bases left between them. CDR1 and CDR2 from the germline V gene are SGHVS and FNYEAQ. The CDR3 loop spans 11 amino acids. CDR3 in amino acids: CASSDLYEQYF. The CDR3 DNA reads TGTGCCAGCAGCGACCTCTACGAGCAGTACTTC.

The rearrangement links TRBV19 to TRBJ1-5; TRBD1 matches 7 bases. V gave up 2 bases and J gave up 3 bases; unmatched junction bases: 10. The CDR3 runs to 17 residues. Looked up from germline, CDR1 is LNHDA and CDR2 is SQIVND (reference sequence). The CDR3 DNA follows: TGTGCCAGTAGTATAAGGGAGGGGGGACAGCTCAATCAGCCCCAGCATTTT. The encoded protein is CASSIREGGQLNQPQHF.

The chain couples TRBV7-3 to TRBJ2-7, with D maybe TRBD2 (5 bases). V lost 5 bases, J lost 8 bases, and 19 bases lay in between. The germline gives CDR1 SGHTA, CDR2 FQGTGA. The CDR3 sequence is 14 residues long. CDR3 amino acids: CASSPPLGVAKQYF. Here the CDR3 DNA reads TGTGCCAGCAGCCCACCACTGGGAGTTGCCAAGCAGTACTTC.

In this sample, this clonotype turned up once. V gene TRBV20-1 combines with J gene TRBJ1-1; 8 bases line up with TRBD1. CDR1 DFQATT and CDR2 SNEGSKA come from the germline V gene (reference sequence). CDR3 length: 14 amino acids. V trimming: 1 base; J trimming: 1 base; junction bases outside the gene matches: 2. The CDR3 coding sequence is TGCAGTGCTAGAGGGGACAGGACGAACACTGAAGCTTTCTTT. Its protein product is CSARGDRTNTEAFF.

With regard to this clonotype: Mismatch with germline at one junction end may stem from a read error. V is TRBV7-9 and J is TRBJ2-7; D gene uncertain. Germline lookup yields CDR1 SEHNR and CDR2 FQNEAQ (reference sequence). The CDR3 is made up of 11 amino acids. CDR3 sequence (DNA): TGTGCTAGCAGTCGAGAATACGAGCAGTACTTC. Translating gives CASSREYEQYF.

This clonotype was counted a single time. Written as DNA, the CDR3 is TGTGCCAGCAGTTACTCGGCGGGGGCGAACACCGGGGAGCTGTTTTTT. This codes for CASSYSAGANTGELFF. V is TRBV6-5 and J is TRBJ2-2; 7 bases are shared with TRBD2. Germline CDR1 and CDR2: MNHEY and SVGAGI. V shed 0 bases and J 0 bases; nucleotides not matched to a gene: 1. This CDR3 comprises 16 residues.